Reported below is one T cell receptor beta chain. The repertoire was sequenced with immunoSEQ multiplex PCR; TCRdb's copy has only in-frame clones and lacks some. The data contain about 370,000 clones, around 90% of them seen just once; the ten biggest clones take up approximately 7%. CDR1 and CDR2 (germline): SGDLS, YYNGEE. The CDR3 spans 15 residues. Trimming removed 0 bases from V and 3 bases from J, with 13 bases in between. The source of the sample is a study of blood T cell repertoires in COVID-19. Sequencing used peripheral blood. V usage is TRBV9 and J usage is TRBJ2-7, with a possible D match to TRBD2 (6 bases). This clonotype was obtained from a young man with active or convalescent COVID-19. In DNA, the CDR3 is TGTGCCAGCAGCGTAGATTCGGGAGCCCTCTACGAGCAGTACTTC. Translating gives CASSVDSGALYEQYF.